This TCR beta chain came from a study of blood T cells in healthy people across ages (dated by TCRdb to the mid-2010s). Notes on the research overall: In model experiments, template switching captured about one uniquely barcoded TCR beta cDNA molecule for every two T cells. Age-related changes in TCR beta repertoire diversity were measured in the study by deep sequencing normalized with unique cDNA molecular identifiers. To avoid experimental bias, donors of different ages were randomly spread across the sequencing lanes. Donors were grouped into four age groups: young (average roughly 17 years), middle-aged (39), aged (62) and long-lived (around 80). For two donors (one aged 18 to 30 and one aged 80 or older), the study analyzed two additional independent replicas of 1 million unique cDNA reads from the same blood draw. The research as a whole found: As age increased, observed TCR beta diversity per million T cells dropped in a roughly linear way, and a significant reduction was already evident by age 40. Bulk unsorted PBMC profiling prevented conclusive comparison of naive and antigen-experienced compartments. The CMV infection status of donors was not known, potentially confounding age-related changes in expanded clonotypes. The long-lived group showed more naive CD4+ T cells, fewer expanded clones and increased TCR diversity than the aged group, suggesting age selection. Estimates of total diversity based on one million sequenced T cells were regarded as lower bounds and as underestimates. A strong correlation was found between observed TCR beta diversity and the percentage of naive T cells measured by flow cytometry.

Preparation of the library involved 5' RACE. Reads for this sample came from an Illumina HiSeq 2500. The second PCR ran for about 6 to 12 cycles and used a J-beta primer mix along with a sample-barcoded 5' primer. A unique molecular identifier was introduced onto each TCR beta cDNA molecule by a template-switch 5' adaptor carrying 12 random nucleotides. At least 3 million CDR3-containing paired-end reads were obtained from each sample. All of the RNA was converted into first-strand cDNA using the Mint cDNA synthesis kit, with a TRBC-specific oligonucleotide serving as the primer. Following uracil-DNA glycosylase treatment, all cDNA underwent a first 18-cycle PCR with the universal primers M1SS and BC2_uni_R. On the study's bioinformatics: For normalization, 1 million high-quality reads, each with a distinct molecular identifier, were randomly selected from each sample. Reads with shared molecular identifiers were discarded instead of being binned into consensus sequences. CDR3 identification, clonotype clustering and error correction used MiTCR with a Q25 quality threshold and the strictest error-elimination algorithm. A nonparametric unseen species model with Euler transformation was used to estimate lower-bound total TCR beta diversity. In-frame beta chains were kept once TCRdb had trimmed the public reads at Q25 with fastp and called clones with MiXCR. Identical CDR3 proteins give one entry, which carries the most common genes and DNA. These V and J calls are TCRdb output, not the study's own analysis. The sample has 1.6 million or so distinct CDR3 sequences on record, roughly 32% of them singletons. Approximately 11% of the sample goes to the ten largest clones.

The donors were 40 or so Caucasian individuals from Russia, aged roughly 6 to 95 years, who were systemically healthy. Each donor gave roughly 11 milliliters of peripheral blood, drawn into EDTA-treated Vacutainer tubes. PBMCs were isolated by Ficoll-Paque density-gradient centrifugation, with at least 6.5 million obtained per sample. Total RNA, at least 6 micrograms per sample, was extracted from PBMCs with Trizol reagent. For every donor, flow cytometry on a PBMC aliquot measured the percentage of naive CD45RAhigh/CD27high T cells. Comment on this clonotype: Its target antigen remains unknown. Base qualities are not recorded, but no much larger clone differs from it by a single base.

In the germline V gene, CDR1 corresponds to SGHRS and CDR2 to YFSETQ. V and J are truncated by 2 bases and 7 bases respectively, leaving an intervening sequence of 18 bases. From cysteine to phenylalanine, the CDR3 is 15 amino acids long. The retained sequence is limited to the CDR3, 45 bases, with the frame set at the first base. This chain joins TRBV5-1 to TRBJ1-2; the best D guess is TRBD1, with 6 bases matching. The TCR sequence derives from a woman aged 25 to 39 in good health. Sequenced: blood. The DNA sequence is TGCGCCAGCAGCTTACCAACAGGGACCCCATTTGGCTACACCTTC. It encodes CASSLPTGTPFGYTF.